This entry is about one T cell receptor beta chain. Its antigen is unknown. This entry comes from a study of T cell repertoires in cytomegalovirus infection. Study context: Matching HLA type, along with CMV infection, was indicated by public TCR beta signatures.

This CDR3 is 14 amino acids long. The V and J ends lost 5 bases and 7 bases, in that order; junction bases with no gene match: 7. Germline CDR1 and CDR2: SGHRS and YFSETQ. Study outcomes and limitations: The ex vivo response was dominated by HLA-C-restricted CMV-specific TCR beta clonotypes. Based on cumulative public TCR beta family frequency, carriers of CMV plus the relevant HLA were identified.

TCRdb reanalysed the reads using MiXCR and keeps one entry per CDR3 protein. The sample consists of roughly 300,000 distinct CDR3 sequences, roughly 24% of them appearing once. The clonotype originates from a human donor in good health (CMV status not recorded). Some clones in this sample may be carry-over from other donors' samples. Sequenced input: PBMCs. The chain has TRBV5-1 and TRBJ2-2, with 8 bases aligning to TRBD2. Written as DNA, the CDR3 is TGCGCCAGCAGGCCAGGGACTAGTGTCGGGGAGCTGTTTTTT. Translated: CASRPGTSVGELFF.